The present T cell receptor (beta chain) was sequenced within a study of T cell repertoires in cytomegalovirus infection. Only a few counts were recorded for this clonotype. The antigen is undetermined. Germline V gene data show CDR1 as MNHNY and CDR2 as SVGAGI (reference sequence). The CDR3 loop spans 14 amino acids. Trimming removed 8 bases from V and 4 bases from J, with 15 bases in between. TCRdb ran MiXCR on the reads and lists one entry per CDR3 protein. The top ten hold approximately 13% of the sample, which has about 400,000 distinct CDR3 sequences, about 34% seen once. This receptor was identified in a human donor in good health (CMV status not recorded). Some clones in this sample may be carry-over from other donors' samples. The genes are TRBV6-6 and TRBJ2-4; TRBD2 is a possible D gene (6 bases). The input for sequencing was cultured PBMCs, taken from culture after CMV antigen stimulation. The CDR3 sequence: CASLGTFAKNIQYF. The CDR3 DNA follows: TGTGCCAGCCTGGGGACTTTCGCAAAAAACATTCAGTACTTC.